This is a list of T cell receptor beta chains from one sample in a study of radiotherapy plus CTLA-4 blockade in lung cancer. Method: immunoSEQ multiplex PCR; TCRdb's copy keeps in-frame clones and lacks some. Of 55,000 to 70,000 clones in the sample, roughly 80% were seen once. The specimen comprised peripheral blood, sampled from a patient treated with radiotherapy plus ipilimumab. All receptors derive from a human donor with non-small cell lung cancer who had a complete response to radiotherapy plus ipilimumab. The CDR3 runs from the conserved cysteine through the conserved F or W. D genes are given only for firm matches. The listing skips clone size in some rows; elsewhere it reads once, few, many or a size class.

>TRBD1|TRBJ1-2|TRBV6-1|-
TGTGCCAGCAGTCAGCCGGGACAGGGATTTTATGGCTACACCTTC
CASSQPGQGFYGYTF
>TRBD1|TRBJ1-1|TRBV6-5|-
TGTGCCAGCAGTTACCAGGGGGCCGGTGAAGCTTTCTTT
CASSYQGAGEAFF
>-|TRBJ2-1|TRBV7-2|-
TGTGCCAGCAGCCCCGATTGGGCCATCAATGAGCAGTTCTTC
CASSPDWAINEQFF
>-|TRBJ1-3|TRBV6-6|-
TGTGCCAGCAGTTACTCGACCGAGCGTATAGGAAACACCATATATTTT
CASSYSTERIGNTIYF
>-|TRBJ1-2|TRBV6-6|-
TGTGCCAGCATGGGGACCAGGGGCTGGGGCTACACCTTC
CASMGTRGWGYTF
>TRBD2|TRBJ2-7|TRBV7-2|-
TGTGCCAGCAGCTTAGACCCCAGGGGAGCGGGGGGATCCTACGAGCAGTACTTC
CASSLDPRGAGGSYEQYF
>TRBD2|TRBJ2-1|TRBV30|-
TGTGCCTGGCTAACGGGGGGCAATGAGCAGTTCTTC
CAWLTGGNEQFF
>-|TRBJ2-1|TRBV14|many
TGTGCCAGCAGCCCCCGGGTCTTCGGGGTTGAGCAGTTCTTC
CASSPRVFGVEQFF
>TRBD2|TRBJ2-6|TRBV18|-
TGTGCCAGCTCACCACCACCGGCGGGGGTTGGGGCCAACGTCCTGACTTTC
CASSPPPAGVGANVLTF
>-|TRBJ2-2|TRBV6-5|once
TGTGCCAGCAGTTACTCGACAGCTAACGGGGAGCTGTTTTTT
CASSYSTANGELFF
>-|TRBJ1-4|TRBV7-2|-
TGTGCCAGCAGCGTACATTCATCTGGGGGGGCTGCTGTAGGTGAAAAACTGTTTTTT
CASSVHSSGGAAVGEKLFF
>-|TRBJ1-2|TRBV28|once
TGTGCCAGCAGCCTCGACTCGCGCTATGGCTACACCTTC
CASSLDSRYGYTF
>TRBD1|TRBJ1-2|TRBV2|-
TGTGCCAGCAGTGTGAGACAGGGGGCGAGGGGCTACACCTTC
CASSVRQGARGYTF
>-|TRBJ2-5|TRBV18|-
TGTGCCAGCTCACCACCTCTAGAAGAGACCCAGTACTTC
CASSPPLEETQYF
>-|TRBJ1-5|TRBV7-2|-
TGTGCCAGCAGCCCCGGTCCTTCAATTCAGCCCCAGCATTTT
CASSPGPSIQPQHF
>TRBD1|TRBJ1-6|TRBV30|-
TGTGCCTGGACTAATCGGAGGACAGGGAATAATTCACCCCTCCACTTT
CAWTNRRTGNNSPLHF
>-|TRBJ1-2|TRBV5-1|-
TGCGCCAGCAGCTTGGCCACAGCCCTCTATCTAACCTTC
CASSLATALYLTF
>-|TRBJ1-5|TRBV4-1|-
TGCGCCAGCAGCCAAGGAGGGCCGGGGAGCAATCAGCCCCAGCATTTT
CASSQGGPGSNQPQHF
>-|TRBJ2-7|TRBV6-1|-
TGTGCCAGTACGACAGCCTACGAGCAGTACTTC
CASTTAYEQYF
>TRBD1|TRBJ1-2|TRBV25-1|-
TGTGCCAGCAGTGAAGACAGGGGGCATGGCTACACCTTC
CASSEDRGHGYTF
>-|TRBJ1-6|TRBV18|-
TGTGCCAGCTCCAACACCGATAATTCACCCCTCCACTTT
CASSNTDNSPLHF
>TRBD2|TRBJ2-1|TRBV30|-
TGTGCCTGGAGGGGGGGACTAGCGGCTCACAATGAGCAGTTCTTC
CAWRGGLAAHNEQFF
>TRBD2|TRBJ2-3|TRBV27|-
TGTGCCAGCAGTTTATGGGGGACTAGCGGGGGCCTAAGCACAGATACGCAGTATTTT
CASSLWGTSGGLSTDTQYF
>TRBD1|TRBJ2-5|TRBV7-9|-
TGTGCCAGCAGCTCTACAGGGGATGGTGAGACCCAGTACTTC
CASSSTGDGETQYF
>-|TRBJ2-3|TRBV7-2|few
TGTGCCAGCAGCTTTTATGGGAGGCCAGATACGCAGTATTTT
CASSFYGRPDTQYF
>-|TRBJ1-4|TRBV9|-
TGTGCCAGCAGCGTAGACCGGGGGGAGGATCGGAAAAAACTGTTTTTT
CASSVDRGEDRKKLFF
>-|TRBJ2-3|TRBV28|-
TGTGCCAGCACCTCCGGAGCAACAGATACGCAGTATTTT
CASTSGATDTQYF
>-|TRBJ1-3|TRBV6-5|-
TGTGCCAGCAGTTATGGGCAGGACTCTGGAAACACCATATATTTT
CASSYGQDSGNTIYF
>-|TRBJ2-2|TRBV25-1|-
TGTGCCAGCAGTGATTCGGGGTATAACACCGGGGAGCTGTTTTTT
CASSDSGYNTGELFF
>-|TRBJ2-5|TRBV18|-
TGTGCCAGCTCACCGGAGCAAGAGACCCAGTACTTC
CASSPEQETQYF
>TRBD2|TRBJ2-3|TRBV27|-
TGTGCCAGCACCCCCGGGACTAGTTGGGATACGCAGTATTTT
CASTPGTSWDTQYF
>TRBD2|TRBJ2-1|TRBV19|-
TGTGCCAGTAGTACGACTTCTAGCGGGGGGGCTAATGAGCAGTTCTTC
CASSTTSSGGANEQFF
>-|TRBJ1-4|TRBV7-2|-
TGTGCCAGCAGCCCCCGTCGGGGGGGCGGTGAAAAACTGTTTTTT
CASSPRRGGGEKLFF
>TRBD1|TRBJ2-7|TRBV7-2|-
TGTGCCAGCAGCTTAGATCAGGGGGCCTACGAGCAGTACTTC
CASSLDQGAYEQYF
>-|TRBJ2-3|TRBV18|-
TGTGCCAGCTCACCAGGGGCAGGGGATTCCTATACGCAGTATTTT
CASSPGAGDSYTQYF
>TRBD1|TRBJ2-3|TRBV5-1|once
TGCGCCAGCAGCCCTCCGCCGACAGGGAAATTGACAGATACGCAGTATTTT
CASSPPPTGKLTDTQYF
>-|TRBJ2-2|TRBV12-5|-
TGTGCTAGTGGTTTGGTACTAACCGGGAACACCGGGGAGCTGTTTTTT
CASGLVLTGNTGELFF
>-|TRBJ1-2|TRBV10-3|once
TGTGCCATCAGTGAGTTGGCAGGGTACTATGGCTACACCTTC
CAISELAGYYGYTF
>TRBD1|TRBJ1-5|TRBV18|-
TGTGCCAGCTCACCAACGCAGGGGGGTTTTGGGCCCCAGCATTTT
CASSPTQGGFGPQHF
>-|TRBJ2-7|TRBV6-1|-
TGTGCCAGCACCCCCCTAGACAGTGAGCAGTACTTC
CASTPLDSEQYF
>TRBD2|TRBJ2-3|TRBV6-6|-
TGTGCCAGCAGCCACCGGGCGGGAGAAACAGATACGCAGTATTTT
CASSHRAGETDTQYF
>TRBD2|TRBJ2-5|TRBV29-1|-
TGCAGCGTTTCGATTGGGACTAGCGGGGTGCGAGAGACCCAGTACTTC
CSVSIGTSGVRETQYF
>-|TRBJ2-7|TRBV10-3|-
TGTGCCATCAGTGCTAAGCCACAGGGGGCGGGGGGCGAGCAGTACTTC
CAISAKPQGAGGEQYF
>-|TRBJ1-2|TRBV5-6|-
TGTGCCACCACCCGGCAGGACTATGGCTACACCTTC
CATTRQDYGYTF
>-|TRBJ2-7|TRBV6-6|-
TGTGCCAGCAGTCCGCAGGGCTACGAGCAGTACTTC
CASSPQGYEQYF
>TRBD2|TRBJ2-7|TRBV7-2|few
TGTGCCAGCAGCACTAGCGGGGGGCGGTACGAGCAGTACTTC
CASSTSGGRYEQYF
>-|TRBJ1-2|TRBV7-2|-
TGTGCCAGCAGCTTGATGCAGGGTAACTATGGCTACACCTTC
CASSLMQGNYGYTF
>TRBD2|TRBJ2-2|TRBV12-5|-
TGTGCTAGTGGACCGGGACTAGCGGTCTCTAGGTCCACCGGGGAGCTGTTTTTT
CASGPGLAVSRSTGELFF
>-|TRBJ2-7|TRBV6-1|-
TGTGCCAGCAGCATGGAGGGGGCCACCTACGAGCAGTACTTC
CASSMEGATYEQYF
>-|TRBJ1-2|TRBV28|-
TGTGCCAGCAGCGGAGGAGAGGCAAGACTGGGTAACTATGGCTACACCTTC
CASSGGEARLGNYGYTF
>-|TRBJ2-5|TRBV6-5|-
TGTGCCAGCAGTTACATGGAAGGGGGTCGAGAGACCCAGTACTTC
CASSYMEGGRETQYF
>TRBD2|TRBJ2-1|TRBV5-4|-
TGTGCCAGCAGCCCCGGGACTAGAAACAATGAGCAGTTCTTC
CASSPGTRNNEQFF
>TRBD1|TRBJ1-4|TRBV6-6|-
TGTGCCAGCAGTTACGGGACAGAACCCGATAAACTGTTTTTT
CASSYGTEPDKLFF